The 19 T cell receptor beta chains given below trace back to one sample, sequenced in a study of metastatic and nonmetastatic thyroid tumors. TCRdb re-analyzed the PCR reads using MiXCR. Of approximately 30,000 clones detected, 25% to 30% appear once; the ten largest clones hold 30% to 40%. The entire patient cohort was treatment-naive prior to thyroid surgery. Sequenced: blood. The source of these receptors is a female donor with papillary thyroid cancer or a benign thyroid nodule (not recorded which). Some clones in this sample may be carry-over from other donors' samples.

The V and J genes are TRBV12-3 or TRBV12-4 and TRBJ1-2, with D perhaps matching TRBD1 (6 bases). V lost 1 base and J lost 7, with 10 bases in between. The CDR3 sequence is 13 residues long. The CDR3 DNA reads TGTGCCAGCAGTTTAGACAGGGCGGCTGGCTACACCTTC. Its protein is CASSLDRAAGYTF.

The V and J genes are TRBV5-5 and TRBJ2-7; D is perhaps TRBD2 (5 bases). The V end was cut by 2 bases, the J end by 3 bases, with 6 bases between. Germline CDR1 reads SGHKS; CDR2 reads YYEKEE (reference sequence). The CDR3 length is 12 residues. CDR3 sequence (DNA): TGTGCCAGCAGCTTCGGGGTCTACGAGCAGTACTTC. Translation gives CASSFGVYEQYF. Full variable domain (missing parts from reference TRBV5-5 and TRBJ2-7): DAGVTQSPTHLIKTRGQQVTLRCSPISGHKSVSWYQQVLGQGPQFIFQYYEKEERGRGNFPDRFSARQFPNYSSELNVNALLLGDSALYLCASSFGVYEQYFGPGTRLTVT.

This clone was detected ten times or more. The chain carries TRBV6-1 and TRBJ1-1; 9 nucleotides agree with TRBD1. There are 14 residues in the CDR3. Germline-derived CDR1 and CDR2 are MNHNS and SASEGT. V lost 3 bases, J lost 8 bases, and 7 bases stayed unmatched. The CDR3, as DNA: TGTGCCAGCAGTGACCGGGACAGGGTGTACGAAGCTTTCTTT. Encoded protein: CASSDRDRVYEAFF.

This clone occurred many times. V gene TRBV6-4 combines with J gene TRBJ1-6; a weak D match, TRBD1 (6 bases). The germline CDR1 and CDR2 sequences are MRHNA and SNTAGT. CDR3 length equals 13 residues. The V gene lost 0 bases and the J gene lost 9 bases, with 6 bases spanning the gap. The chain's CDR3 is CASSDSDSSPLHF. The DNA for the CDR3 is TGTGCCAGCAGTGACTCGGACAGTTCACCCCTCCACTTT.

This clone was counted at least ten times. The DNA of the CDR3 is TGTGCCAGCAATCAGAGCTACGAGCAGTACTTC. It codes for CASNQSYEQYF. V gene TRBV28 combines with J gene TRBJ2-7; no clear D gene. The CDR3 is made up of 11 amino acids. The V end was cut by 7 bases, the J end by 3 bases, with 7 bases between. Germline V gene sequence: CDR1 MDHEN, CDR2 SYDVKM.

This clone occurred many times. The genes are TRBV5-6 and TRBJ1-1; D gene ambiguous. CDR3 length: 13 amino acids. V lost 0 bases, J lost 3 bases, and 6 bases lay in between. In germline, CDR1 is SGHDT, CDR2 YYEEEE. For the CDR3, the DNA is TGTGCCAGCAGCTTGGAGCTTGACACTGAAGCTTTCTTT. Its protein is CASSLELDTEAFF.

Many counts were recorded for this clone. The V and J genes are TRBV27 and TRBJ2-3; 10 nucleotides line up with TRBD1. Trimming took 8 bases from V and 3 from J; bases not matched to a gene: 11. The germline gives CDR1 MNHEY, CDR2 SMNVEV (reference sequence). CDR3 length: 16 residues. CDR3: CASGDRGHLRTDTQYF. The CDR3 region has the DNA TGTGCCAGCGGCGACAGGGGGCATCTACGGACAGATACGCAGTATTTT.

This rearrangement joins TRBV20-1 to TRBJ1-2; D not certain. V lost 6 bases, J lost 0 bases, and 11 bases lay in between. There are 13 residues in the CDR3. Germline CDR1 DFQATT, CDR2 SNEGSKA (reference sequence). CDR3 bases: TGCAGTGCCGCCAATGTACCTAACTATGGCTACACCTTC. Protein: CSAANVPNYGYTF.

The chain joins TRBV7-2 to TRBJ2-7; D is uncertain. The CDR3 has 13 residues. CDR1 is SGHTA, CDR2 FQGNSA, per germline. V lost 5 bases, J lost 5 bases, and 13 bases lay in between. CDR3 region: CASSAPGKNEQYF. The CDR3 coding sequence is TGTGCCAGCAGCGCCCCAGGAAAAAACGAGCAGTACTTC. Full variable domain (remainder filled in from reference TRBV7-2 and TRBJ2-7): GAGVSQSPSNKVTEKGKDVELRCDPISGHTALYWYRQSLGQGLEFLIYFQGNSAPDKSGLPSDRFSAERTGGSVSTLTIQRTQQEDSAVYLCASSAPGKNEQYFGPGTRLTVT.

This clone occurred many times. This chain links TRBV7-2 with TRBJ2-1; perhaps D is TRBD1 or TRBD2 (5 bases each). The CDR3 covers 17 residues. Trimming left V 5 bases short and J 0 bases short, with 17 bases between. Germline CDR1 and CDR2: SGHTA and FQGNSA. The chain's CDR3 is CASSARGRGSSYNEQFF. The CDR3 nucleotides are TGTGCCAGCAGCGCCCGGGGACGAGGGAGCTCCTACAATGAGCAGTTCTTC. The whole variable domain, filled in from reference TRBV7-2 and TRBJ2-1, reads GAGVSQSPSNKVTEKGKDVELRCDPISGHTALYWYRQSLGQGLEFLIYFQGNSAPDKSGLPSDRFSAERTGGSVSTLTIQRTQQEDSAVYLCASSARGRGSSYNEQFFGPGTRLTVL.

This clone was picked up many times. This sequence joins TRBV3-1 and TRBJ2-1, with D uncertain. Trimming stripped 1 base from V and 12 bases from J, with 13 bases between. The CDR3 totals 13 residues. The V gene's germline CDR1 is LGHDT and CDR2 YNNKEL (reference sequence). The CDR3 sequence is CASSQGIGFGQFF. CDR3 coding DNA: TGTGCCAGCAGCCAAGGGATCGGGTTCGGGCAGTTCTTC.

Points on this clone: A junction end diverges from the germline sequence, so it may reflect a read error. This sequence joins TRBV6-2 or TRBV6-3 and TRBJ2-7; D gene uncertain. Germline CDR1 reads MNHEY; CDR2 reads SVGEGT. The CDR3 sequence is 13 residues long. CDR3 nucleotides: TGTGCCAGCAATCGACGTAACCCGACCGAGCAGTACTTT. It is translated as CASNRRNPTEQYF.

This clone was picked up many times. V gene TRBV7-2 combines with J gene TRBJ2-3; a weak D match, TRBD2 (6 bases). V was cut by 7 bases and J by 7 bases, with 21 bases left in between. Per the germline V gene, CDR1 is SGHTA and CDR2 is FQGNSA. The CDR3 spans 15 residues. The CDR3 sequence: CASTLGHGSGNTQYF. Written as DNA, the CDR3 is TGTGCCAGCACCCTAGGGCACGGGAGTGGAAATACGCAGTATTTT.

This clone was seen ten or more times. The V and J genes are TRBV5-4 and TRBJ1-6, with D possibly matching TRBD1 (6 bases). The CDR3 has 15 residues. Germline CDR1 SGHNT, CDR2 YYREEE (reference sequence). Trimming cost V 0 bases and J 5 bases, with 9 bases left between them. CDR3 region: CASSLVAGDNSPLHF. DNA for the CDR3: TGTGCCAGCAGCTTGGTTGCAGGGGATAATTCACCCCTCCACTTT.

As regards this clone: At one of its ends the junction is not consistent with the germline gene, which may arise from a read error. The chain employs TRBV5-4 and TRBJ1-2, with D possibly matching TRBD1 (6 bases). Germline V CDR1 and CDR2: SGHNT, YYREEE (reference sequence). CDR3 length equals 13 residues. CDR3 residues: CVSSPYLQGGYTF. In nucleotides, the CDR3 is TGTGTCAGCAGCCCTTACCTACAGGGTGGCTACACCTTC.

The chain recombines TRBV20-1 with TRBJ2-1; D is undetermined. Germline V lookup: CDR1 DFQATT, CDR2 SNEGSKA (reference sequence). The ends were cut back, 3 bases at V and 2 bases at J, with 5 bases in the middle. The CDR3 is made up of 12 amino acids. CDR3 sequence: CSASGPYNEQFF. The DNA for the CDR3 is TGCAGTGCTAGCGGACCCTACAATGAGCAGTTCTTC.

The sample holds many counts of this clone. Since a much larger clone is just one base distant, this may be a read error. Different DNA sequences within this sample yield the same CDR3. The chain links TRBV27 to TRBJ2-7; 10 positions agree with TRBD2. The CDR3 sequence is 17 residues long. Germline V gene lookup returns CDR1 MNHEY and CDR2 SMNVEV (reference sequence). J lost 0 bases, V lost 9 bases, and 14 bases had no gene match. The CDR3 reads CASSRATSGLTSYEQYF. DNA for the CDR3: TGTGCCAGTAGCCGAGCGACTAGCGGGCTAACCTCCTACGAGCAGTACTTC.

For this clone: Sequence at one end of the junction differs from germline and may be a read error. This rearrangement joins TRBV20-1 to TRBJ1-2; D remains ambiguous. This CDR3 region has 16 residues. Germline CDR1 DFQATT, CDR2 SNEGSKA (reference sequence). Here the CDR3 reads CSARAFYGRTDYVYTF. The DNA for the CDR3 is TGCAGTGCTAGAGCTTTTTACGGGCGGACGGACTATGTCTACACCTTC.

Regarding this clone: At one boundary the junction diverges from the germline segment, which might be a read error. The chain couples TRBV28 to TRBJ2-3; unclear D gene. This CDR3 spans 15 amino acids. Germline-derived CDR1 and CDR2 are MDHEN and SYDVKM. The CDR3 bases are TGTGCCAGCAGTTTGTGGACGGGTCAGTCAGATATGCAGTATTTT. The encoded protein is CASSLWTGQSDMQYF.